Following are 10 T cell receptor beta chains from one sample sequenced in a study of CD8 T cells in ankylosing spondylitis. TCRdb re-called the 5' RACE reads with MiXCR, one entry per CDR3 protein. Altogether around 330,000 distinct CDR3 sequences are present, 11% being singletons, with the ten largest covering roughly 9.1%. The sequenced material came from blood, either unsorted or a sorted T cell fraction (not recorded which). The receptors shown here come from a female donor with ankylosing spondylitis or in good health (not recorded which).

The V and J genes are TRBV5-1 and TRBJ2-2; D unresolved. CDR1 is SGHRS, CDR2 YFSETQ, per germline. Trimming pared 4 bases from V and 9 bases from J, leaving 7 bases between. CDR3 size: 11 residues. The CDR3 loop is CASSPRRELFF. The CDR3 nucleotides read TGCGCCAGCAGCCCAAGAAGGGAGCTGTTTTTT.

This clonotype appeared many times. The CDR3 here is CASRYGHNQPQHF. The CDR3 DNA reads TGTGCCAGCAGATACGGACACAATCAGCCCCAGCATTTT. This sequence joins TRBV28 and TRBJ1-5; D is possibly TRBD1 (5 bases). The CDR3 totals 13 residues. CDR1 and CDR2 (germline): MDHEN, SYDVKM. Between the trimmed V and J ends, which lost 6 bases and 3 bases, there was a span of 9 bases.

This clonotype was seen at least ten times. This sequence joins TRBV20-1 and TRBJ2-3; 10 bases fit TRBD2. J lost 7 bases, V lost 3 bases, and 10 bases had no gene match. Germline CDR1 and CDR2: DFQATT and SNEGSKA (reference sequence). The CDR3 has 15 amino acids. Written as DNA, the CDR3 is TGCAGTGCTAGTGGAGTAGCGGGAGGCACGCATACGCAGTATTTT. Residues: CSASGVAGGTHTQYF.

This clonotype was seen repeatedly, ten times or more. The chain employs TRBV5-1 and TRBJ2-1; TRBD1 might be the D (5 bases). The CDR3 is made up of 13 amino acids. The germline V and J ends were trimmed by 4 bases and 8 bases, with 13 bases remaining between them. Germline loops: CDR1 SGHRS, CDR2 YFSETQ. CDR3 protein: CASSIQVPDEQFF. Here the CDR3 DNA reads TGCGCCAGCAGCATACAGGTTCCCGATGAGCAGTTCTTC. Full variable domain (remainder filled in from reference TRBV5-1 and TRBJ2-1): KAGVTQTPRYLIKTRGQQVTLSCSPISGHRSVSWYQQTPGQGLQFLFEYFSETQRNKGNFPGRFSGRQFSNSRSEMNVSTLELGDSALYLCASSIQVPDEQFFGPGTRLTVL.

With regard to this clonotype: This may be a read error, as it is one base from a much larger clone. The chain links TRBV20-1 to TRBJ2-7; D is perhaps TRBD2 (6 bases). V lost 3 bases to trimming and J lost 2 bases, with 26 bases between them. The V gene's germline CDR1 is DFQATT and CDR2 SNEGSKA (reference sequence). CDR3 length: 18 amino acids. CDR3 amino acids: CSARAPGLGLRLPYEQYF. The CDR3 DNA reads TGCAGTGCTAGGGCCCCGGGACTGGGTCTTAGGCTGCCCTACGAGCAGTACTTC.

This clonotype was seen a handful of times. The chain joins TRBV20-1 to TRBJ1-3; D unresolved. Trimming took off 0 bases at V and 2 bases at J, with 14 bases between the two ends. This CDR3 has 16 amino acids. The germline V gene encodes CDR1 DFQATT and CDR2 SNEGSKA (reference sequence). In nucleotides, the CDR3 is TGCAGTGCTAGAGATATTCGAGGGATGCCTGGAAACACCATATATTTT. Its translation is CSARDIRGMPGNTIYF.

Turning to this clonotype: A much more abundant neighbour one base away suggests this may be a read error. The rearrangement joins TRBV7-2 to TRBJ1-1, with a possible D match to TRBD1 (6 bases). Germline values: CDR1 SGHTA, CDR2 FQGNSA. CDR3 length equals 15 residues. Trimming removed 2 bases from V and 5 bases from J, with 15 bases in between. The CDR3 is CASSLSVGGQTEAFF. DNA for the CDR3: TGTGCCAGCAGCTTATCGGTCGGGGGGCAAACTGAAGCTTTCTTT. The full variable domain, rest sourced from reference TRBV7-2 and TRBJ1-1, is GAGVSQSPSNKVTEKGKDVELRCDPISGHTALYWYRQSLGQGLEFLIYFQGNSAPDKSGLPSDRFSAERTGGSVSTLTIQRTQQEDSAVYLCASSLSVGGQTEAFFGQGTRLTVV.

Remarks on this clonotype: One base away lies a much larger clone, so this may be a sequencing read error. The chain uses TRBV29-1 and TRBJ2-7; TRBD2 might be the D (5 bases). Germline CDR1 reads SQVTM; CDR2 reads ANQGSEA. The CDR3 runs to 13 residues. Trimming removed 4 bases at V and 0 bases at J, with 10 bases between. This CDR3 is CSVADGVSYEQYF. In nucleotides, the CDR3 is TGCAGCGTTGCAGACGGGGTCTCCTACGAGCAGTACTTC.

About this clonotype itself: At one boundary the junction diverges from the germline segment, which might be a read error. The chain carries TRBV3-1 and TRBJ2-1; 7 nucleotides align to TRBD2. The CDR3 sequence is 17 residues long. CDR1 is LGHDT, CDR2 YNNKEL, per germline (reference sequence). DNA for the CDR3: TGTGCCTGCAGCCCAGGGCGTGGGAGGGGCTCCTACAATGAGCAGTTCTTC. Translated, it gives CACSPGRGRGSYNEQFF.

This clonotype was picked up many times. The rearrangement links TRBV20-1 to TRBJ2-5; D is undetermined. CDR1 is DFQATT and CDR2 is SNEGSKA in the germline V gene (reference sequence). The CDR3 covers 13 residues. With 3 bases removed from V and 4 bases from J, the gap between germline ends came to 12 bases. The DNA for the CDR3 is TGCAGTGCTAGGCGACAAGAGGCAGAGACCCAGTACTTC. Translation: CSARRQEAETQYF.